This T cell receptor beta chain was captured by sequencing in a study of control samples from healthy donors and cancer patients. The repertoire was sequenced with immunoSEQ multiplex PCR; TCRdb's copy has only in-frame clones and lacks some. The top ten clones hold roughly 4% of a sample with roughly 130,000 clones, 85% to 95% of them seen once. This CDR3 has 13 residues. Per the germline V gene, CDR1 is MGHRA and CDR2 is YSYEKL. V lost 3 bases to trimming and J lost 0 bases, with 2 bases between them. This clonotype was obtained from a man aged 30 to 39 in good health. This chain links TRBV4-1 with TRBJ2-2; no firm D call. The sample consisted of blood. CDR3 DNA: TGCGCCAGCAGCCACGCGAACACCGGGGAGCTGTTTTTT. It codes for CASSHANTGELFF.